This TCR beta chain was identified in a study of vaccination and CD4 T cells after COVID-19 (dated by TCRdb to between 2021 and 2024). Regarding the complete study: The convalescent cohort included six males and four females, with two Hispanic individuals, seven Caucasians, two Asians and one multiracial person. Two doses of either the Pfizer-BioNTech BNT162b2 vaccine (n=8) or the Moderna mRNA-1273 vaccine (n=2) were administered to participants. Post-COVID blood samples were collected from convalescent patients a median of around 96 days after diagnosis, with a range of roughly 35 to 161 days. Post-vaccine blood samples were collected a median of about 72 days after the second vaccine dose, ranging from roughly 12 to 250 days. For stimulating the cultures, overlapping spike peptide pools were used, derived from SARS-CoV-2 as well as from the common cold coronaviruses HCoV-NL63, HCoV-OC43 and HCoV-229E. Control cultures used a CEFX viral epitope pool as positive control, an HIV-1 Nef peptide pool as negative control, or no peptide. The spike-specific CD4+ TCR repertoire was compared before and after mRNA vaccination in around ten COVID-19 convalescent patients and a handful of infection-naive healthy vaccine recipients. At the TCR clonotype level, an earlier paper using these donors assessed memory CD4+ T cell crossreactivity between SARS-CoV-2 and common cold coronavirus spike proteins.

What the authors observed across the whole study: The study included relatively few convalescent patients and did not analyze early timepoints after natural infection. In convalescent patients, nearly all vaccine-specific clones (304 of 307) were found to be mono-reactive for SARS-CoV-2 spike rather than cross-reactive with common cold coronaviruses. The median number of SARS-CoV-2-reactive clonotypes rose from fewer than 25 after infection to around 40 after vaccination, but the change was not significant. In convalescent patients, a median around 86% of post-vaccine SARS-CoV-2-reactive clones were detected only after vaccination, and vaccine-specific priming was suggested by this finding.

To prepare the library, PCR was applied. TCR sequencing of DNA from cultured CD4+ T cells used the Oncomine TCR Beta short-read assay at the Johns Hopkins FTIC core. Genomic DNA was extracted from the cultured CD4+ T cells with the QIAamp micro DNA kit. Oncomine TCR Beta libraries made from cultured CD4+ T cells were pooled using unique dual indexes and sequenced on an Illumina iSeq 100. For the original study's pipeline: Non-productive sequences were removed, and CDR3s not starting with C, not ending with F or W, or shorter than 7 amino acids were discarded. The MANAFEST web application was used to identify antigen-specific clonotypes by comparing peptide-stimulated wells against reference wells and other culture wells. To be called positive, a clone needed an FDR below 0.05, an odds ratio above 5, and a productive frequency above 0.1% in at least two of three replicate wells. Clonotypes that were significantly expanded in both SARS-CoV-2 spike wells and at least one common cold coronavirus spike condition were defined as cross-reactive. Similarity between CDR3 sequences was evaluated in R version 3.6.1 using Levenshtein distances (stringdist) and unrooted phylogenetic trees (ape). TCRdb redid the processing of the public reads, applying fastp at Q25 and MiXCR, and retained in-frame beta chains. A single entry per CDR3 protein holds the most common genes and DNA from its merged rows. In this record, the V and J calls reflect TCRdb's handling and not the investigators' own analysis. The sample table records several thousand distinct CDR3 sequences; approximately 41% of these occur just once. The biggest ten clones account for about 20% of the sample.

V is reduced by 0 bases and J by 4 bases, leaving a spacing of 10 bases between them. Per the germline V gene, MNHEY is the CDR1 and SVGAGI is the CDR2. The CDR3, from cysteine to phenylalanine, totals 14 residues. The kept DNA is CDR3 alone, 42 bases in frame from the first base. The treatment or condition label corresponds to: approximately 11-day PBMC culture with coronavirus spike peptide pools or control peptides (ViraFEST assay). CD4+ T cells from unexposed donors were collected before the COVID-19 pandemic (2011-2018). To expand antigen-specific T cells with peptide pools and then pick out the expanded clonotypes through TCR sequencing, the study relied on the ViraFEST assay. Each well held millions of PBMCs cultured with around 9 ug/ml peptide pools in IMDM containing around 5% human AB serum and 9 to 10 IU/ml IL-2. On days 3 and 7, half of the culture medium was replaced with fresh IL-2-containing medium. After 10 days of culture, CD4+ T cells were isolated by negative selection with the EasySep CD4+ T cell isolation kit. Unexposed donor CD4+ T cells were tested for reactivity to SARS-CoV-2 S and N and four common cold coronavirus spike pools, as cell number allowed. PBMCs were separated from whole blood using Ficoll-Paque Plus gradient centrifugation and then either used fresh or cryopreserved at -140C. Culture conditions were generally each tested in triplicate wells. Leukapheresis product for the unexposed donors was bought commercially.

Remarks on this clonotype: Its antigen is still unknown. Per-base qualities were not stored, and no clone one base away is much larger.

The sequence was collected from a human donor in good health. Sequencing was carried out using CD4+ T cells from blood, cultured in vitro. The chain links TRBV6-5 with TRBJ2-7; the D gene could be TRBD1 or TRBD2, each one agreeing over 5 bases. The CDR3 reads CASSYSGDRYEQYF. The DNA is TGTGCCAGCAGTTACTCGGGAGACAGATACGAGCAGTACTTC.